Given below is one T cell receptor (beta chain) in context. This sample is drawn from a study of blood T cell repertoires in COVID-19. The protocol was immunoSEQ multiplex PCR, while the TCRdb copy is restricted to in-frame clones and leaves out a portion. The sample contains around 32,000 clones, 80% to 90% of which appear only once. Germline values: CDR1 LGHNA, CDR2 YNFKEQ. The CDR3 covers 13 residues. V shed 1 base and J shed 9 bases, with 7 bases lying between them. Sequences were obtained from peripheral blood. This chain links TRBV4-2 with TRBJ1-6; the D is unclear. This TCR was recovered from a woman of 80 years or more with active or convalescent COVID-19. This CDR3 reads CASSQGSSSPLHF. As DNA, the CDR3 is TGTGCCAGCAGCCAAGGCAGTTCTTCACCCCTCCACTTT.